This record covers a single T cell receptor (beta chain). V was clipped by 5 bases and J by 5 bases, with 21 bases between them. Germline CDR1 is LNHNV and CDR2 is YYDKDF (reference sequence). The CDR3 sequence is 16 residues long. Produced via immunoSEQ multiplex PCR; TCRdb's table is partial and in-frame only. The table includes 30,000 to 45,000 clones, roughly nine tenths detected once. This sample is part of a study of T cell changes during pregnancy in multiple sclerosis. This sequence was found in a female donor with multiple sclerosis, enrolled in a pregnancy study. Specimen: CD8+ T cells from peripheral blood mononuclear cells, collected in the first trimester of pregnancy. This rearrangement joins TRBV15 to TRBJ2-5; weak D call: TRBD2 (5 bases). The CDR3: CATSDADGGVRETQYF. DNA of the CDR3: TGTGCCACCAGCGATGCCGACGGAGGAGTCAGGGAGACCCAGTACTTC.